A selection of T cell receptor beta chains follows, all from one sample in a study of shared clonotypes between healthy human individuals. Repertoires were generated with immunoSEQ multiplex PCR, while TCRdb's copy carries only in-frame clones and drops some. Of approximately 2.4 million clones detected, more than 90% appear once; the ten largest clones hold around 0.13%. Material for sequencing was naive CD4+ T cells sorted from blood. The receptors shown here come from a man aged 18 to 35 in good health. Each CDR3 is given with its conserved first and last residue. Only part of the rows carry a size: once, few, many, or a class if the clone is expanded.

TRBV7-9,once,CASSSTGANYGYTF
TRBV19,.,CASSIVRGQGKSNQPQHF
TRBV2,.,CASSGQLNTGELFF
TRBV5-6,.,CASSSRLLSVNEQFF
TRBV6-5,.,CASRLDRGAYEQYF
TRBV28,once,CASSSYREETQYF
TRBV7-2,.,CASSLVRRDSEQYF
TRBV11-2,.,CASSHPGQGYNEQFF
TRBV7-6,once,CASSLAGTVNTEAFF
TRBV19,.,CASSAADRGDMNTEAFF